The 21 T cell receptor beta chains in this list originate from one sample, sequenced in a study of immune evolution from preneoplasia to lung adenocarcinoma. TCRdb's copy holds only in-frame clones and misses some; the assay was immunoSEQ multiplex PCR. The sample contains about 9,500 clones, nearly 90% of which appear only once. Sequenced: FFPE invasive lung adenocarcinoma tissue. These receptors were collected from a person aged 65-85 years with invasive lung adenocarcinoma.

This chain uses TRBV9 with TRBJ2-1, with 8 bases that match TRBD2. CDR1 is SGDLS, CDR2 YYNGEE, per germline. The V segment lost 4 bases and the J segment 5 bases; nucleotides outside the gene matches: 5. The CDR3 loop spans 14 amino acids. This CDR3 is CASSIGTSNNEQFF. The DNA of the CDR3 is TGTGCCAGCAGCATCGGGACTAGTAACAATGAGCAGTTCTTC. The complete variable domain, with remaining parts taken from reference TRBV9 and TRBJ2-1, reads DSGVTQTPKHLITATGQRVTLRCSPRSGDLSVYWYQQSLDQGLQFLIQYYNGEERAKGNILERFSAQQFPDLHSELNLSSLELGDSALYFCASSIGTSNNEQFFGPGTRLTVL.

V and J are TRBV28 and TRBJ1-2; no reliable D call. The ends were cut back, 3 bases at V and 4 bases at J, with 15 bases in the middle. Germline V gene sequence: CDR1 MDHEN, CDR2 SYDVKM. There are 15 residues in the CDR3. CDR3 residues: CASSLIRLNSYGYTF. As DNA, the CDR3 is TGTGCCAGCAGTTTGATCAGGCTTAACAGCTATGGCTACACCTTC.

V gene TRBV9 combines with J gene TRBJ1-3, with unresolved D. Trimming took off 3 bases at V and 0 bases at J, with 10 bases between the two ends. In germline, CDR1 is SGDLS, CDR2 YYNGEE. CDR3 size: 15 residues. CDR3 sequence (DNA): TGTGCCAGCAGCGAGGGTTTGGGCTCTGGAAACACCATATATTTT. It codes for CASSEGLGSGNTIYF. The whole variable domain, filled in from reference TRBV9 and TRBJ1-3, reads DSGVTQTPKHLITATGQRVTLRCSPRSGDLSVYWYQQSLDQGLQFLIQYYNGEERAKGNILERFSAQQFPDLHSELNLSSLELGDSALYFCASSEGLGSGNTIYFGEGSWLTVV.

This clone occurred a few times. V usage is TRBV10-1 and J usage is TRBJ1-1; the D gene is possibly TRBD1 (6 bases). Trimming cost V 0 bases and J 1 base, with 9 bases left between them. Germline V lookup: CDR1 WNHNN, CDR2 SYGVQD (reference sequence). This CDR3 spans 15 amino acids. CDR3 DNA: TGCGCCAGCAGTGAGTCGGGCAGGGGGAACACTGAAGCTTTCTTT. As protein: CASSESGRGNTEAFF.

This chain joins TRBV27 and TRBJ2-7; D ambiguous. CDR1 and CDR2 (germline): MNHEY, SMNVEV (reference sequence). Between the trimmed V and J ends, which lost 2 bases and 0 bases, there was a span of 14 bases. The CDR3 runs to 16 residues. CDR3 residues: CASSLVPDSSSYEQYF. CDR3 DNA sequence: TGTGCCAGCAGTTTAGTTCCAGATTCGAGCTCCTACGAGCAGTACTTC.

This chain joins TRBV4-2 and TRBJ1-1; D is undetermined. The germline V and J ends were trimmed by 0 bases and 0 bases, with 11 bases remaining between them. The CDR3 loop spans 16 amino acids. Germline V gene lookup returns CDR1 LGHNA and CDR2 YNFKEQ. The CDR3 DNA follows: TGTGCCAGCAGCCAAGACCCGGGAGGGTTGAACACTGAAGCTTTCTTT. Translating it yields CASSQDPGGLNTEAFF.

This chain joins TRBV30 and TRBJ2-7; 10 positions agree with TRBD2. This CDR3 has 16 residues. Germline trimming cut 3 bases from V and 2 bases from J; bases unmatched to any gene: 10. Germline values: CDR1 GTSNPN, CDR2 SVGIG (reference sequence). DNA of the CDR3: TGTGCCTGGAGACTAGCGGGACGCCTACCCCCCTACGAGCAGTACTTC. This encodes CAWRLAGRLPPYEQYF.

J is TRBJ2-7 and V is TRBV18; D is uncertain. The CDR3 has 15 amino acids. CDR1 KGHSH and CDR2 LQKENI come from the germline V gene. The ends were cut back, 2 bases at V and 1 base at J, with 12 bases in the middle. Written as DNA, the CDR3 is TGTGCCAGCTCACCAACCAGGTCCGGTTCCTACGAGCAGTACTTC. Its protein is CASSPTRSGSYEQYF.

The CDR3 coding sequence is TGTGCCAGCAGCGTCGGTAGCGGGGGGACACAAGAGACCCAGTACTTC. Translation: CASSVGSGGTQETQYF. The chain combines TRBV9 with TRBJ2-5, with 10 bases aligning to TRBD2. J gave up 2 bases and V 2 bases, and 6 bases lay outside the gene matches. The germline CDR1 and CDR2 sequences are SGDLS and YYNGEE. The CDR3 spans 16 residues.

This chain uses TRBV6-5 with TRBJ2-7; TRBD2 matches at 7 bases. With V trimmed by 5 bases and J by 2 bases, 9 bases remained unmatched. The CDR3 is 15 residues long. Germline CDR1 is MNHEY and CDR2 is SVGAGI. This CDR3 reads CASSLVRTRAYEQYF. The CDR3 region has the DNA TGTGCCAGCAGTCTAGTCCGGACTAGAGCCTACGAGCAGTACTTC.

The chain couples TRBV5-1 to TRBJ1-2; TRBD1 aligns across 8 bases. V was pared by 0 bases and J by 4 bases, with 8 bases of the junction left unmatched. The CDR3 is 16 amino acids. Germline V gives CDR1 SGHRS, CDR2 YFSETQ. This CDR3 is CASSLEAGGGFYGYTF. The CDR3, as DNA: TGCGCCAGCAGCTTGGAGGCAGGGGGCGGTTTCTATGGCTACACCTTC.

The chain recombines TRBV2 with TRBJ2-5; a possible D gene is TRBD2 (6 bases). There are 16 residues in the CDR3. Trimming stripped 6 bases from V and 1 base from J, with 18 bases between. Looked up from germline, CDR1 is SNHLY and CDR2 is FYNNEI. CDR3 loop: CASSVRDWYFQETQYF. CDR3 sequence (DNA): TGTGCCAGCAGCGTCCGGGACTGGTACTTCCAAGAGACCCAGTACTTC.

This sequence joins TRBV11-2 and TRBJ2-4; TRBD2 aligns across 10 bases. The germline V gene encodes CDR1 SGHAT and CDR2 FQNNGV. With 5 bases clipped from V and 6 bases from J, the junction kept 4 bases outside the gene matches. CDR3 length: 14 amino acids. Here the CDR3 DNA reads TGTGCCAGCAGCACCCGGACTAGCGGAAACATTCAGTACTTC. It is translated as CASSTRTSGNIQYF.

This clone was detected once. The chain couples TRBV28 to TRBJ1-3; D gene ambiguous. Germline V lookup: CDR1 MDHEN, CDR2 SYDVKM. V lost 3 bases, J lost 4 bases, and 10 bases lay in between. This CDR3 has 14 amino acids. Here the CDR3 DNA reads TGTGCCAGCAGTTTTTTCTCAGGAGGAAACACCATATATTTT. Its translation: CASSFFSGGNTIYF.

This CDR3 is CASSLALAYTDTQYF. DNA for the CDR3: TGTGCCAGCAGCCTGGCACTAGCGTACACAGATACGCAGTATTTT. The chain joins TRBV28 to TRBJ2-3, with TRBD2 matching over 7 bases. V was clipped by 6 bases and J by 2 bases; unmatched bases: 8. Germline V gives CDR1 MDHEN, CDR2 SYDVKM. The CDR3 runs to 15 residues.

The gene calls are TRBV29-1 and TRBJ1-1, with D possibly being TRBD1 (6 bases). CDR3 length equals 13 residues. Germline values: CDR1 SQVTM, CDR2 ANQGSEA. The V gene lost 5 bases and the J gene lost 7 bases, with 17 bases spanning the gap. The CDR3, as DNA: TGCAGCGTTAAGGCCAGGGGAGGCGGTGAAGCTTTCTTT. As protein: CSVKARGGGEAFF. The full variable domain, in which reference TRBV29-1 and TRBJ1-1 provide the parts outside the CDR3, is SAVISQKPSRDICQRGTSLTIQCQVDSQVTMMFWYRQQPGQSLTLIATANQGSEATYESGFVIDKFPISRPNLTFSTLTVSNMSPEDSSIYLCSVKARGGGEAFFGQGTRLTVV.

The table lists this clone with a few counts. The chain joins TRBV30 to TRBJ1-2; 8 nucleotides agree with TRBD1. Germline V gene data show CDR1 as GTSNPN and CDR2 as SVGIG (reference sequence). V was clipped by 3 bases and J by 4 bases; unmatched bases: 7. The CDR3 runs to 14 residues. DNA of the CDR3: TGTGCCTGGAGCTACTGGGACAGGACCTATGGCTACACCTTC. The encoded protein is CAWSYWDRTYGYTF.

This sequence joins TRBV7-9 and TRBJ1-1; D is unclear. This CDR3 is built from 12 residues. CDR1 is SEHNR, CDR2 FQNEAQ, per germline (reference sequence). V lost 4 bases and J 1 base, leaving 4 bases between the germline ends. In DNA, the CDR3 is TGTGCCAGCAGCTGGGGGAACACTGAAGCTTTCTTT. It encodes CASSWGNTEAFF. Using reference TRBV7-9 and TRBJ1-1 for the parts outside the CDR3, the full variable domain is DTGVSQNPRHKITKRGQNVTFRCDPISEHNRLYWYRQTLGQGPEFLTYFQNEAQLEKSRLLSDRFSAERPKGSFSTLEIQRTEQGDSAMYLCASSWGNTEAFFGQGTRLTVV.

V gene TRBV28 combines with J gene TRBJ1-1, with 9 positions matching TRBD1. The CDR3 has 18 amino acids. V gave up 1 base and J gave up 0 bases; unmatched junction bases: 9. CDR1 MDHEN and CDR2 SYDVKM come from the germline V gene. The CDR3 spells CASSLSTGTGFMNTEAFF. The CDR3, as DNA: TGTGCCAGCAGTTTATCGACCGGGACAGGGTTTATGAACACTGAAGCTTTCTTT.

The rearrangement uses TRBV7-9 and TRBJ2-3; 11 nucleotides match TRBD2. V lost 4 bases and J lost 3; bases outside the gene matches: 9. The V gene's germline CDR1 is SEHNR and CDR2 FQNEAQ (reference sequence). The CDR3 is made up of 17 amino acids. The CDR3 loop reads CASSWSPGLAVTDTQYF. CDR3 nucleotides: TGTGCCAGCAGCTGGAGTCCGGGACTAGCGGTAACAGATACGCAGTATTTT.

V is TRBV4-1 and J is TRBJ2-7, with a tentative D call TRBD1 (6 bases). Trimming shortened V by 4 bases and J by 3 bases, and 28 bases separated the two germline ends. The germline V gene has CDR1 MGHRA and CDR2 YSYEKL. This CDR3 has 19 residues. CDR3 coding DNA: TGCGCCAGCAGCCCCCAACGGGTCAACATCAGGGGAATCTACTACGAGCAGTACTTC. Translated: CASSPQRVNIRGIYYEQYF.